Listed below are T cell receptor beta chains from one sample, sequenced in a study of T-cell memory formation after mild COVID-19. TCRdb passed the 5' RACE reads through MiXCR, listing each CDR3 protein once. This table has around 450,000 distinct CDR3 sequences, 20% appearing once. Sequenced material: PBMCs or a T cell subset sorted from them (not recorded which). The origin of the receptors is an adult woman who had mild COVID-19 (a few samples of this study predate the infection). Cell type and time point are not known. CDR3s include the opening cysteine and the closing phenylalanine or tryptophan. D genes are given only for firm matches. Clone size is shown for a subset of rows, as once, few, many or a class of expanded clone.

clone_size cdr3_length j_call d_call v_call cdr3_aa cdr3_nt
. 12 TRBJ2-7 . TRBV19 CASLGGGYEQYF TGTGCCAGCCTGGGAGGCGGTTACGAGCAGTACTTC
few 16 TRBJ2-5 TRBD2 TRBV12-3/TRBV12-4 CASSFGLAGNQETQYF TGTGCCAGCAGTTTCGGGTTAGCGGGAAACCAAGAGACCCAGTACTTC
few 14 TRBJ1-1 . TRBV7-9 CASKSPRQNTEAFF TGTGCCAGCAAAAGCCCTAGGCAGAACACTGAAGCTTTCTTT
few 19 TRBJ2-1 TRBD2 TRBV20-1 CSARGVGTSGPSSYNEQFF TGCAGTGCTAGGGGAGTTGGGACTAGCGGGCCTAGCTCCTACAATGAGCAGTTCTTC
few 14 TRBJ1-1 . TRBV13 CASSLDGRNTEAFF TGTGCCAGCAGCTTAGACGGCAGGAACACTGAAGCTTTCTTT
. 11 TRBJ2-1 TRBD1 TRBV7-3 CASSSRQGLFF TGTGCCAGCAGCTCCCGACAGGGTCTGTTCTTC
. 13 TRBJ2-5 . TRBV11-2 CASSLEPGKTQYF TGTGCCAGCAGCTTAGAACCGGGGAAGACCCAGTACTTC
few 18 TRBJ2-7 TRBD2 TRBV6-2/TRBV6-3 CASKGRFGTGRETYEQYF TGTGCCAGCAAAGGTCGGTTCGGGACCGGGAGGGAAACATACGAGCAGTACTTC
few 13 TRBJ2-5 . TRBV4-1 CASSQVTYETQYF TGCGCCAGCAGCCAAGTCACGTACGAGACCCAGTACTTC
. 14 TRBJ1-2 . TRBV7-2 CASSMDSLNYGYTF TGTGCCAGCAGCATGGACAGCCTCAACTATGGCTACACCTTC
few 15 TRBJ2-3 . TRBV24-1 CATSDPRGRTDTQYF TGTGCCACCAGTGACCCCCGAGGGCGCACAGATACGCAGTATTTT
once 15 TRBJ2-5 TRBD1 TRBV6-1 CASSTGTGGSETQYF TGTGCCAGCAGCACCGGGACAGGGGGGTCAGAGACCCAGTACTTC
. 15 TRBJ2-1 TRBD2 TRBV20-1 CSAIGGSGLYNEQFF TGCAGTGCTATCGGGGGGAGCGGTCTCTACAATGAGCAGTTCTTC
. 16 TRBJ2-7 TRBD2 TRBV9 CASSVAPGTSGGLQYF TGTGCCAGCAGCGTAGCGCCGGGGACTAGCGGAGGGCTCCAGTACTTC
few 16 TRBJ2-7 TRBD1 TRBV23-1 CASSQSGQGLIYEQYF TGCGCCAGCAGTCAATCGGGACAGGGATTGATCTACGAGCAGTACTTC
. 14 TRBJ2-1 . TRBV7-3 CASSLLAGQGEQFF TGTGCCAGCAGCTTGCTAGCGGGACAGGGTGAGCAGTTCTTC
few 15 TRBJ2-7 . TRBV28 CASSFRLKGSYEQYF TGTGCCAGCAGTTTTCGTCTTAAGGGGTCCTACGAGCAGTACTTC
. 18 TRBJ2-7 TRBD2 TRBV6-1 CASSDHIPGLAGPYEQYF TGTGCCAGCAGTGACCACATTCCGGGACTAGCGGGGCCTTACGAGCAGTACTTC
few 17 TRBJ1-2 TRBD1 TRBV29-1 CSVEGTGAFSASYGYTF TGCAGCGTTGAAGGAACAGGGGCCTTCTCCGCCTCCTATGGCTACACCTTC
many 15 TRBJ2-7 TRBD1 TRBV3-1 CASSQLTGTGGEQYF TGTGCCAGCAGCCAACTCACCGGGACAGGGGGCGAGCAGTACTTC
. 13 TRBJ1-1 . TRBV29-1 CSIQAGANTEAFF TGCAGCATACAGGCTGGAGCGAACACTGAAGCTTTCTTT
many 14 TRBJ2-1 . TRBV20-1 CSARDLRTYNEQFF TGCAGTGCTAGAGATCTGCGGACTTACAATGAGCAGTTCTTC
. 13 TRBJ1-1 TRBD1 TRBV27 CASSATGIAEAFF TGTGCCAGCAGTGCGACAGGGATAGCGGAAGCTTTCTTT
. 16 TRBJ2-3 . TRBV11-2 CASSPRGAANTDTQYF TGTGCCAGCAGCCCCCGTGGAGCGGCCAACACAGATACGCAGTATTTT
. 16 TRBJ2-1 TRBD2 TRBV5-1 CASSSHRGGGEHEQFF TGCGCCAGCAGCTCCCACCGAGGCGGGGGGGAGCATGAGCAGTTCTTC
. 16 TRBJ1-2 TRBD1 TRBV7-6 CASSLGITGTGYGYTF TGTGCCAGCAGCTTAGGGATAACCGGGACAGGCTATGGCTACACCTTC
. 15 TRBJ1-1 . TRBV5-1 CASSGVGEKFTEAFF TGCGCCAGCAGCGGGGTGGGGGAGAAGTTCACTGAAGCTTTCTTT
. 15 TRBJ2-5 TRBD1 TRBV7-2 CASSFGDRVQETQYF TGTGCCAGCAGCTTTGGGGACAGGGTCCAAGAGACCCAGTACTTC
. 15 TRBJ1-2 TRBD1 TRBV7-9 CASSRQGQGSYGYTF TGTGCCAGCAGCCGACAGGGGCAGGGCAGCTATGGCTACACCTTC
many 13 TRBJ2-5 TRBD1 TRBV5-1 CASNAGGGETQYF TGCGCCAGCAACGCAGGGGGCGGAGAGACCCAGTACTTC
many 15 TRBJ2-1 TRBD1 TRBV7-2 CASSLAGQTYNEQFF TGTGCCAGCAGCTTAGCGGGACAGACTTACAATGAGCAGTTCTTC
. 19 TRBJ2-1 TRBD1 TRBV24-1 CATSDQKLQGALSYNEQFF TGTGCCACCAGTGATCAAAAACTACAGGGGGCGCTCTCCTACAATGAGCAGTTCTTC
. 13 TRBJ2-1 . TRBV7-3 CASSISGTASQFF TGTGCCAGCAGCATATCCGGGACTGCTAGCCAGTTCTTC
. 13 TRBJ1-1 . TRBV27 CASRRTEHTEAFF TGTGCCAGCAGGCGGACGGAACACACTGAAGCTTTCTTT
. 14 TRBJ1-2 TRBD1 TRBV24-1 CATSDFPGQLGYTF TGTGCCACCAGTGATTTTCCGGGACAGTTAGGCTACACCTTC
. 15 TRBJ2-6 . TRBV6-2/TRBV6-3 CASISYSTGANVLTF TGTGCCAGCATTTCTTACTCGACTGGGGCCAACGTCCTGACTTTC
. 12 TRBJ1-2 . TRBV20-1 CSASDQGLGYTF TGCAGTGCTAGTGACCAGGGTCTAGGCTACACCTTC
few 13 TRBJ1-2 TRBD1 TRBV2 CASNVQGAGGYTF TGTGCCAGCAACGTACAGGGGGCGGGAGGCTACACCTTC
. 15 TRBJ2-7 . TRBV7-8 CASSLAGGSIYEQYF TGTGCCAGCAGCTTAGCGGGGGGTTCTATCTACGAGCAGTACTTC
. 15 TRBJ2-7 TRBD1 TRBV5-4 CASSPMGQGAYEQYF TGTGCCAGCAGCCCAATGGGACAGGGTGCCTACGAGCAGTACTTC
few 16 TRBJ2-2 . TRBV15 CATSRVTALNTGELFF TGTGCCACCAGCAGAGTTACAGCCCTGAACACCGGGGAGCTGTTTTTT
few 14 TRBJ1-1 . TRBV15 CATSRDTGRPEAFF TGTGCCACCAGCAGAGATACAGGGCGGCCTGAAGCTTTCTTT
few 12 TRBJ1-6 . TRBV18 CASSPPLSPLHF TGTGCCAGCTCACCACCCTTATCACCCCTCCACTTT
. 15 TRBJ2-1 TRBD1 TRBV25-1 CASSELTGAYNEQFF TGTGCCAGCAGTGAATTAACAGGGGCCTACAATGAGCAGTTCTTC
. 12 TRBJ1-2 . TRBV24-1 CATSDSNYGYTF TGTGCCACCAGTGATTCTAACTATGGCTACACCTTC